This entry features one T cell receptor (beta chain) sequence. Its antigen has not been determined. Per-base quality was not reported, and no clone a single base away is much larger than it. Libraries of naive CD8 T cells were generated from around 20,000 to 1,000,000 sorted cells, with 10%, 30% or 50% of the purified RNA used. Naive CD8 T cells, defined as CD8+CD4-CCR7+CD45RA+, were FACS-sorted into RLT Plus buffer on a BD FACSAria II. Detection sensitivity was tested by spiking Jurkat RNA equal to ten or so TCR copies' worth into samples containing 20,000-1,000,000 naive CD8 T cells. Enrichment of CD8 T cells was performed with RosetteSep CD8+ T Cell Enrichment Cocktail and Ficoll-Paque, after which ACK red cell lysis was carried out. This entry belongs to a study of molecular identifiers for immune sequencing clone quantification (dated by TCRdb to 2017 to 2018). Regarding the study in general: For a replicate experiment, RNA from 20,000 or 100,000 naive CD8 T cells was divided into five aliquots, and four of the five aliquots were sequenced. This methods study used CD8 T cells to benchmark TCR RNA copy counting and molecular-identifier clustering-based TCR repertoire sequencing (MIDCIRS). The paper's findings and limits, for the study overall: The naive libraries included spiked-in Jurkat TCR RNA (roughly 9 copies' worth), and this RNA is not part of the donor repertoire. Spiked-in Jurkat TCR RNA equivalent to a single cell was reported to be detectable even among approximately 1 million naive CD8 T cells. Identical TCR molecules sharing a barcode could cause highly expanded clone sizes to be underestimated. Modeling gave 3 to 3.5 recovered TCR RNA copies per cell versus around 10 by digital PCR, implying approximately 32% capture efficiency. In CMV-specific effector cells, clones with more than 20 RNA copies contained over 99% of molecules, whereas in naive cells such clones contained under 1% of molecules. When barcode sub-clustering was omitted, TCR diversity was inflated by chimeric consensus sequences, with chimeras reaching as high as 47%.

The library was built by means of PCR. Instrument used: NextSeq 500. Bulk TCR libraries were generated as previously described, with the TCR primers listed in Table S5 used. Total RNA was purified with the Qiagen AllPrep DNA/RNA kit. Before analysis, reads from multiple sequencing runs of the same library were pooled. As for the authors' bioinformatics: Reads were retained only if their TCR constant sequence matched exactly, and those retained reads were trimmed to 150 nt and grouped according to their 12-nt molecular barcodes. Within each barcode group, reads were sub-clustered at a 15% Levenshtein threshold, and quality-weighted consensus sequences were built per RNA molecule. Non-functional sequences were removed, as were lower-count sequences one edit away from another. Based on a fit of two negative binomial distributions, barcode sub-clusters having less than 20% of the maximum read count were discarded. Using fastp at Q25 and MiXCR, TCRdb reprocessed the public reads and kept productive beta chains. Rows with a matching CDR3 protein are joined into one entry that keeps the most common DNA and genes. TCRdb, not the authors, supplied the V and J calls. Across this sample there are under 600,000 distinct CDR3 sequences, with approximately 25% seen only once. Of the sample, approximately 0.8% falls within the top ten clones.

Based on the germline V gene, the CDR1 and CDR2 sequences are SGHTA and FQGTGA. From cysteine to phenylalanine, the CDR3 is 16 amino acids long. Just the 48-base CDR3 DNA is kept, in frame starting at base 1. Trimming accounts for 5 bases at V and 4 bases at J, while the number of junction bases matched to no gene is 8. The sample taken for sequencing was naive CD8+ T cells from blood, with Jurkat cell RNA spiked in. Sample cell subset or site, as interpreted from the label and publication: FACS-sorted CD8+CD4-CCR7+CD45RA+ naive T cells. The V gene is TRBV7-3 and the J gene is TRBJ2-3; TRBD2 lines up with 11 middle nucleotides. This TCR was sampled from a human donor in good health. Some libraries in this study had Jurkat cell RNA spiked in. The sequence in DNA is TGTGCCAGCAGCCTGCTAGCGGGAGGTATGCCAGATACGCAGTATTTT. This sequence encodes CASSLLAGGMPDTQYF.